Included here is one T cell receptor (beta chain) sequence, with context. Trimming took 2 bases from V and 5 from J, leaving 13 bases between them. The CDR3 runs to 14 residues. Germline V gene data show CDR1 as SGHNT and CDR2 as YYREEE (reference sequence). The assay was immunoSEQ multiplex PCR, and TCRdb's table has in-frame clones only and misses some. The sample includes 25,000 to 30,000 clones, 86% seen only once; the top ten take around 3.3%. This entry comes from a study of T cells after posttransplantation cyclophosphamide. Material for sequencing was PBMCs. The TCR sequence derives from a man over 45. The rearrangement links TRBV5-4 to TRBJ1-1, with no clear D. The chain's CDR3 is CASSLGRPGTEAFF. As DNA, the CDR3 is TGTGCCAGCAGCTTAGGACGGCCGGGGACTGAAGCTTTCTTT.